The next 10 T cell receptor beta chains were all read from a single sample in a study of T cells in Graves' hyperthyroidism and ophthalmopathy. Amplification of TCR beta CDR3 regions was performed using RNA transcripts as template. Initially, a first-round RT-PCR of the TCR CDR3 employed the HTBI primer set. TCRdb recomputed calls from the multiplex PCR reads with MiXCR, one row per CDR3 protein. Here the sample spans around 600,000 distinct CDR3 sequences, 14% being singletons. The material sequenced was blood. These receptors came from a woman aged 18-29 years with Graves' ophthalmopathy.

This clonotype was counted many times. The gene calls are TRBV28 and TRBJ2-5; maybe TRBD1 (6 bases). V was shortened by 3 bases and J by 3 bases, with 14 bases between the two germline ends. This CDR3 region has 15 residues. Germline assignment: CDR1 MDHEN and CDR2 SYDVKM. CDR3 region: CASSFQTGRKETQYF. The CDR3 coding sequence is TGTGCCAGCAGTTTCCAAACAGGGAGAAAAGAGACCCAGTACTTC.

This clonotype was detected many times. The genes are TRBV18 and TRBJ1-2; 7 nucleotides match TRBD1. Germline assignment: CDR1 KGHSH and CDR2 LQKENI. With 3 bases clipped from V and 8 bases from J, the junction kept 9 bases outside the gene matches. The CDR3 loop spans 14 amino acids. CDR3 region: CASSPGGTARGYTF. The DNA for the CDR3 is TGTGCCAGCTCACCTGGGGGGACAGCCCGAGGCTACACCTTC.

In regard to this clonotype: Given the absence of the conserved phenylalanine or tryptophan at the CDR3 end, a read error is likely. V gene TRBV4-3 combines with J gene TRBJ1-1; TRBD1 is a possible D gene (5 bases). Germline V CDR1 and CDR2: LGHNA, YSLEER. V lost 1 base and J lost 3, with 9 bases in between. The CDR3 consists of 14 residues. The CDR3 nucleotides are TGCGCCAGCAGCCAAGCCGGGACGTACACTGAAGCTTTCCTT. The encoded protein is CASSQAGTYTEAFL.

Note on this clonotype: Germline and junction disagree at one end, which may indicate a read error. The gene calls are TRBV11-2 and TRBJ2-7; no reliable D call. This CDR3 comprises 13 residues. Germline V gives CDR1 SGHAT, CDR2 FQNNGV. The CDR3 loop reads CASSLGTSCEQYF. CDR3 nucleotide sequence: TGTGCCAGCAGCTTAGGAACCTCCTGCGAGCAGTACTTC.

This clonotype was seen a few times. The chain carries TRBV6-1 and TRBJ2-1; 9 bases fit TRBD2. This CDR3 is built from 15 residues. From germline, CDR1 is MNHNS and CDR2 SASEGT. Trimming cost V 7 bases and J 13 bases; bases outside gene matches: 17. CDR3: CASILRGGGGRAQFF. Here the CDR3 DNA reads TGTGCCAGCATCCTGAGAGGGGGTGGCGGGAGGGCCCAGTTCTTC.

This clonotype was seen only a few times. This chain joins TRBV20-1 and TRBJ2-7; 8 positions match TRBD1. The closer fit of TRBJ2-1 to the DNA end suggests the J call may be wrong. CDR1 is DFQATT and CDR2 is SNEGSKA in the germline V gene (reference sequence). The CDR3 extends over 17 amino acids. In DNA, the CDR3 is TGCAGTGCTAGCTACATACCGGGACAGGCGCTCTCCTACGAGCAGTTCTTC. It yields the protein CSASYIPGQALSYEQFF.

The chain recombines TRBV12-3 or TRBV12-4 with TRBJ2-1; 13 positions match TRBD2. V trimming: 6 bases; J trimming: 7 bases; junction bases outside the gene matches: 12. The CDR3 extends over 17 amino acids. The CDR3 region is CASRPDIGLAGENEQFF. DNA of the CDR3: TGTGCCAGCAGACCAGACATCGGACTAGCGGGAGAGAATGAGCAGTTCTTC.

This clonotype has only a few counts. This sequence may be a read error, since a much larger clone differs from it by one base. The V call is TRBV7-9, the J call TRBJ1-1; a weak D match, TRBD1 (5 bases). Germline V CDR1 and CDR2: SEHNR, FQNEAQ (reference sequence). The CDR3 contains 14 residues. CDR3 protein: CASSETAMNTEALF. CDR3 nucleotide sequence: TGTGCCAGCAGCGAGACAGCTATGAACACTGAAGCTCTCTTT.

This clonotype showed up many times. DNA of the CDR3: TGTGCCAGCAGCCCCCAAAAGAGGGGGGACAGGGGTTCCTACACCTTC. It specifies CASSPQKRGDRGSYTF. V usage is TRBV11-2 and J usage is TRBJ1-2; 10 bases are a match to TRBD1. The CDR3 is 16 amino acids. Germline-derived CDR1 and CDR2 are SGHAT and FQNNGV. With 5 bases clipped from V and 10 bases from J, the junction kept 16 bases outside the gene matches.

This clonotype was counted at least ten times. The V call is TRBV25-1, the J call TRBJ1-2; a possible D gene is TRBD1 (6 bases). V gave up 4 bases and J gave up 4 bases, with 13 bases separating them. Germline CDR1 MGHDK, CDR2 SYGVNS. The CDR3 is 14 amino acids. The chain's CDR3 is CASSGSGEGYGYTF. The CDR3 region has the DNA TGTGCCAGCAGTGGCTCAGGGGAGGGCTATGGCTACACCTTC.